What follows are 17 T cell receptor beta chains derived from one specimen sequenced in a study of cytotoxic CD8 clonotypes in ibrutinib-treated CLL. Some clones are missing from TCRdb's copy, which holds only in-frame ones; the method was immunoSEQ multiplex PCR. Altogether about 200,000 clones are present, 60% to 80% being singletons, with the ten largest covering about an eighth. Sequenced here: PBMCs, sampled after 12 months of ibrutinib treatment. The receptors come from a human donor with chronic lymphocytic leukemia.

Concerning this clone: Additional DNA sequences in this sample encode the identical CDR3. V is TRBV4-1 and J is TRBJ2-7; no clear D. The CDR3 loop spans 14 amino acids. Germline CDR1 reads MGHRA; CDR2 reads YSYEKL. The V end was cut by 0 bases, the J end by 0 bases, with 6 bases between. This chain's CDR3 is CASSQDEASYEQYF. The CDR3 nucleotides are TGCGCCAGCAGCCAAGATGAGGCCTCCTACGAGCAGTACTTC.

The CDR3: CASSMVGQGEGEQFF. The DNA for the CDR3 is TGTGCCAGTAGTATGGTCGGACAGGGCGAGGGTGAGCAGTTCTTC. The V call is TRBV19, the J call TRBJ2-1, with 8 bases lining up with TRBD1. Germline V gene sequence: CDR1 LNHDA, CDR2 SQIVND (reference sequence). The trim removed 3 bases at V and 9 bases at J, leaving 10 bases unmatched. The CDR3 runs to 15 residues.

The gene calls are TRBV7-8 and TRBJ2-7; D is perhaps TRBD1 (5 bases). Trimming stripped 1 base from V and 3 bases from J, with 13 bases between. Per germline, CDR1 SGHVS and CDR2 FQNEAQ. CDR3 length: 15 amino acids. CDR3 in DNA: TGTGCCAGCAGCTTAGTTATAGGGGCCCTCTACGAGCAGTACTTC. It yields the protein CASSLVIGALYEQYF.

This clone came up a few times. This sample includes further DNA sequences coding for the same CDR3. The J gene is TRBJ2-5, the V gene TRBV18, with TRBD1 matching 7 bases. Looked up from germline, CDR1 is KGHSH and CDR2 is LQKENI. V lost 0 bases, J lost 4 bases, and 2 bases stayed unmatched. This CDR3 is built from 14 residues. The CDR3 DNA reads TGTGCCAGCTCACCACCAGGGGGCATAGAGACCCAGTACTTC. Translating it yields CASSPPGGIETQYF.

The chain couples TRBV9 to TRBJ1-3, with D unclear. The V end lost 1 base, the J end lost 2 bases, and 4 bases lay between the germline ends. Germline loops: CDR1 SGDLS, CDR2 YYNGEE. The length of the CDR3 is 13 residues. The CDR3 reads CASSVPTGNTIYF. The CDR3 coding sequence is TGTGCCAGCAGCGTACCTACTGGAAACACCATATATTTT.

This clone was seen just once. The genes are TRBV6-5 and TRBJ2-5; D is unresolved. V lost 5 bases to trimming and J lost 9 bases, with 13 bases between them. This CDR3 is built from 12 residues. Per germline, CDR1 MNHEY and CDR2 SVGAGI. The CDR3 protein is CASSDPYTSQYF. In DNA, the CDR3 is TGTGCCAGCAGTGACCCTTACACGTCCCAGTACTTC.

This clone was detected once. This rearrangement joins TRBV18 to TRBJ2-2, with 12 bases fitting TRBD2. Losses at the gene ends were 2 bases for V and 7 bases for J; bases not matched to a gene: 5. CDR3 size: 16 residues. Germline V gene data show CDR1 as KGHSH and CDR2 as LQKENI. The CDR3 region is CASSPSQLAGGGELFF. The DNA for the CDR3 is TGTGCCAGCTCACCATCCCAACTAGCGGGAGGCGGGGAGCTGTTTTTT. The full variable domain, with the rest looked up from reference TRBV18 and TRBJ2-2, is NAGVMQNPRHLVRRRGQEARLRCSPMKGHSHVYWYRQLPEEGLKFMVYLQKENIIDESGMPKERFSAEFPKEGPSILRIQQVVRGDSAAYFCASSPSQLAGGGELFFGEGSRLTVL.

This chain links TRBV4-1 with TRBJ2-4, with a tentative D call TRBD1 (6 bases). Germline-derived CDR1 and CDR2 are MGHRA and YSYEKL. The V and J ends lost 2 bases and 1 base respectively, with 21 bases between them. This CDR3 has 19 amino acids. CDR3 sequence: CASSQQQGNNIKAKNIQYF. CDR3 DNA: TGCGCCAGCAGCCAACAACAGGGAAACAATATTAAGGCCAAAAACATTCAGTACTTC.

This chain uses TRBV5-1 with TRBJ2-2; TRBD2 matches 10 bases. Trimming cost V 4 bases and J 0 bases; bases outside gene matches: 6. This CDR3 is 17 amino acids long. CDR1 is SGHRS, CDR2 YFSETQ, per germline. For the CDR3, the DNA is TGCGCCAGCAGCGGAACAGCGGGAGGGCCGAACACCGGGGAGCTGTTTTTT. It translates to CASSGTAGGPNTGELFF.

The chain joins TRBV10-3 to TRBJ1-4; the match to TRBD1 covers 9 bases. The CDR3 extends over 14 amino acids. The J segment lost 6 bases and the V segment lost 5 bases, leaving 4 bases of the junction unmatched. Germline V gene sequence: CDR1 ENHRY, CDR2 SYGVKD. The CDR3 DNA follows: TGTGCCATCAGTTCGGGACAGGGAGATGAAAAACTGTTTTTT. Its translation is CAISSGQGDEKLFF.

This clone turned up a few times. The J gene is TRBJ1-2, the V gene TRBV2, with a weak D call TRBD1 (5 bases). Per germline, CDR1 SNHLY and CDR2 FYNNEI. V was clipped by 2 bases and J by 7 bases, with 14 bases between them. The CDR3 is made up of 14 amino acids. CDR3 region: CASSEMLAQAGYTF. The CDR3 nucleotides read TGTGCCAGCAGTGAAATGCTTGCACAGGCTGGCTACACCTTC.

V usage is TRBV6-5 and J usage is TRBJ2-5; 9 nucleotides match TRBD1. The CDR3 contains 15 residues. Losses at the gene ends were 5 bases for V and 5 bases for J; bases not matched to a gene: 9. Germline V lookup: CDR1 MNHEY, CDR2 SVGAGI. The CDR3 nucleotides are TGTGCCAGCAGTCCCAACAGGGGGCGAAGCGAGACCCAGTACTTC. Protein: CASSPNRGRSETQYF.

The sample holds a few counts of this clone. The chain is built from TRBV27 and TRBJ2-5; D unresolved. The V end lost 5 bases, the J end lost 5 bases, and 12 bases lay between the germline ends. The CDR3 is 13 amino acids. CDR1 is MNHEY and CDR2 is SMNVEV in the germline V gene (reference sequence). CDR3 nucleotide sequence: TGTGCCAGCAGTCCCCGAGTGGAGGAGACCCAGTACTTC. It encodes CASSPRVEETQYF.

V and J are TRBV25-1 and TRBJ2-5, with 7 nucleotides matching TRBD1. The germline V gene has CDR1 MGHDK and CDR2 SYGVNS. With V trimmed by 3 bases and J by 3 bases, 10 bases remained unmatched. The CDR3 sequence is 16 residues long. DNA for the CDR3: TGTGCCAGCAGTGATGGAGGACAGGAACCTGAAGAGACCCAGTACTTC. It yields the protein CASSDGGQEPEETQYF.

In this sample, this clone turned up a few times. This chain joins TRBV7-3 and TRBJ2-2; the D is unclear. Germline V gene sequence: CDR1 SGHTA, CDR2 FQGTGA. This CDR3 comprises 15 residues. V was shortened by 5 bases and J by 3 bases, with 13 bases between the two germline ends. The CDR3 loop is CASSPQMMDTGELFF. CDR3 nucleotide sequence: TGTGCCAGCAGCCCCCAAATGATGGACACCGGGGAGCTGTTTTTT. Looking up the rest from reference TRBV7-3 and TRBJ2-2 gives the full variable domain: GAGVSQTPSNKVTEKGKYVELRCDPISGHTALYWYRQSLGQGPEFLIYFQGTGAADDSGLPNDRFFAVRPEGSVSTLKIQRTERGDSAVYLCASSPQMMDTGELFFGEGSRLTVL.

The chain employs TRBV2 and TRBJ2-7; the D is unclear. Germline assignment: CDR1 SNHLY and CDR2 FYNNEI. Trimming shortened V by 3 bases and J by 2 bases, and 8 bases separated the two germline ends. This CDR3 has 13 amino acids. The CDR3 reads CASSDLATYEQYF. The CDR3, as DNA: TGTGCCAGCAGTGACTTGGCTACCTACGAGCAGTACTTC.

The rearrangement links TRBV2 to TRBJ2-7, with D maybe TRBD2 (6 bases). This CDR3 region has 15 residues. Germline V gene data show CDR1 as SNHLY and CDR2 as FYNNEI. Trimming stripped 8 bases from V and 2 bases from J, with 19 bases between. The CDR3 is CASLELGRSAYEQYF. CDR3 nucleotides: TGTGCCAGCCTAGAATTGGGGAGGTCCGCCTACGAGCAGTACTTC.